This T cell receptor (beta chain) was identified in a study of low-dose radiotherapy and immunotherapy resistance in tumors. Germline V gene data show CDR1 as MDHEN and CDR2 as SYDVKM. The CDR3 runs 16 residues. V lost 2 bases to trimming and J lost 2 bases; unmatched junction nucleotides: 7. This clonotype was observed at least ten times. Alpha and beta chains were covered, as first-strand cDNA relied on TRAV- and TRBV-specific primers. For amplifying TCRs, the PCR ran for around 20 cycles with Phusion, which was used together with a constant-region primer and the adapter on the V primers. Via MiXCR, TCRdb re-called the reads, giving one row per CDR3 protein. The sample lists roughly 95,000 distinct CDR3 sequences; more than 20% were seen once. Indicated time point: after trial treatment. Treatment meaning: LDRT plus nivolumab, ipilimumab, low-dose cyclophosphamide and aspirin (RACIN trial). The donors' regimen was nivolumab, ipilimumab, aspirin, low-dose cyclophosphamide and low-dose radiotherapy.

Source: PBMCs, taken after low-dose radiotherapy plus immunotherapy. J is TRBJ2-5 and V is TRBV28; 8 bases line up with TRBD2. This sequence originates from a female donor with ovarian cancer. CDR3 protein: CASSLELAGLQETQYF. The CDR3 nucleotides read TGTGCCAGCAGTTTAGAGCTAGCGGGCTTACAAGAGACCCAGTACTTC.